Each of the 21 T cell receptor beta chains below was sequenced from the same sample in a study of post-analysis software for immune sequencing data (dated by TCRdb to the mid-2010s). Antigen specificity for these receptors is unknown. Receptors were amplified or captured by PCR. Sequencer: Illumina HiSeq 2500. To reduce PCR and sequencing biases, unique molecular identifiers were incorporated into the TCR beta cDNA libraries. TCRdb trimmed public reads at Q25 via fastp, called clones via MiXCR and kept in-frame beta chains. Duplicate CDR3 protein sequences are folded into a single record with the most common DNA and genes. The sample contains about 540,000 distinct CDR3 sequences, under 40% of them found a single time. The ten top clones hold roughly 6% of the sample. General findings and caveats noted by the study authors: Significantly higher frequencies in patients than in controls were found for about 5 TRBV segments, including TRBV5-6, TRBV5-1 and TRBV20-1.

Source material: blood. The receptors were sampled from a girl aged 2-17 years with multiple sclerosis.

This rearrangement joins TRBV5-1 to TRBJ2-1; 12 nucleotides line up with TRBD2. The CDR3 covers 19 residues. CDR1 is SGHRS, CDR2 YFSETQ, per germline. J was trimmed by 5 bases and V by 2 bases; bases with no gene match: 14. CDR3 coding DNA: TGCGCCAGCAGCTTACAACTAGCGGGGGGTGTCTTCGGGAACAATGAGCAGTTCTTC. Protein sequence: CASSLQLAGGVFGNNEQFF.

This clonotype was recorded a few times. The rearrangement uses TRBV5-1 and TRBJ1-2; no firm D call. Germline V gives CDR1 SGHRS, CDR2 YFSETQ. V was shortened by 0 bases and J by 8 bases, with 11 bases between the two germline ends. The CDR3 consists of 13 residues. The CDR3 DNA follows: TGCGCCAGCAGCTTGGAAGTAGGGCTCGGCTACACCTTC. Protein product: CASSLEVGLGYTF.

The chain couples TRBV7-9 to TRBJ2-7; 7 positions match TRBD1. In germline, CDR1 is SEHNR, CDR2 FQNEAQ (reference sequence). Trimming at V came to 3 bases and at J to 3 bases, leaving 5 bases not matched to a gene. The CDR3 has 14 residues. The CDR3 loop reads CASSLDRFLYEQYF. DNA for the CDR3: TGTGCCAGCAGCTTGGACAGGTTTCTCTACGAGCAGTACTTC.

This clonotype turned up a few times. The CDR3 is CASSLGTEVARQYF. The CDR3 nucleotides are TGTGCCAGCAGCTTAGGGACAGAGGTGGCAAGGCAGTACTTC. V gene TRBV7-8 combines with J gene TRBJ2-5, with D possibly being TRBD1 (6 bases). The CDR3 has 14 residues. Germline V gene lookup returns CDR1 SGHVS and CDR2 FQNEAQ. V lost 1 base and J lost 11, with 17 bases in between.

J is TRBJ2-5 and V is TRBV5-1; 9 bases line up with TRBD1. Germline CDR1 and CDR2: SGHRS and YFSETQ. J gave up 4 bases and V 6 bases, and 10 bases lay outside the gene matches. The CDR3 consists of 15 residues. The CDR3 loop reads CASNLPGQGSETQYF. For the CDR3, the DNA is TGCGCCAGCAACCTCCCGGGACAGGGATCAGAGACCCAGTACTTC.

This clonotype occurred a few times. The chain has TRBV7-9 and TRBJ2-1; TRBD2 matches at 8 bases. Unmatched junction bases numbered 3, after V lost 5 bases and J lost 6 bases. The CDR3 runs to 13 residues. In germline, CDR1 is SEHNR, CDR2 FQNEAQ (reference sequence). For the CDR3, the DNA is TGTGCCAGCAGCCCCCGGGAGGGCAATGAGCAGTTCTTC. Protein sequence: CASSPREGNEQFF.

In this sample, this clonotype turned up a few times. V usage is TRBV10-3 and J usage is TRBJ2-4; 7 nucleotides agree with TRBD2. V gave up 2 bases and J gave up 8 bases; unmatched junction bases: 3. Germline values: CDR1 ENHRY, CDR2 SYGVKD. The CDR3 contains 13 residues. The CDR3, as DNA: TGTGCCATCAGTGAGGGCGGGGGAGACATTCAGTACTTC. Translated: CAISEGGGDIQYF.

This chain links TRBV5-1 with TRBJ2-7; 10 positions match TRBD2. The germline V gene encodes CDR1 SGHRS and CDR2 YFSETQ. The junction had 9 bases not matched to a gene; V was cut back by 0 bases and J by 3 bases. This CDR3 has 17 residues. CDR3 nucleotide sequence: TGCGCCAGCAGCTTGGCGGATAGCGGGGGGCGAATCTACGAGCAGTACTTC. It specifies CASSLADSGGRIYEQYF.

This clonotype has more than one count but fewer than ten. The chain uses TRBV7-3 and TRBJ1-1; no clear D gene. Trimming shortened V by 5 bases and J by 4 bases, and 11 bases separated the two germline ends. The CDR3 consists of 13 residues. The germline V gene encodes CDR1 SGHTA and CDR2 FQGTGA. The CDR3 protein is CASSLTVLTEAFF. The CDR3 DNA is TGTGCCAGCAGCCTCACCGTCCTCACTGAAGCTTTCTTT.

On this clonotype: This CDR3 fails to terminate in the conserved phenylalanine or tryptophan, so it likely reflects a read error. This chain connects TRBV6-1 to TRBJ2-1; D is unresolved. The CDR3 is 11 residues long. Germline lookup yields CDR1 MNHNS and CDR2 SASEGT. The germline V and J ends were trimmed by 4 bases and 5 bases, with 3 bases remaining between them. This CDR3 is CASSAHNEQFV. The DNA of the CDR3 is TGTGCCAGCAGTGCGCACAATGAGCAGTTCGTC.

There are a few counts of this clonotype. J is TRBJ2-5 and V is TRBV9; 8 bases map to TRBD2. CDR3 length: 17 amino acids. The germline V gene has CDR1 SGDLS and CDR2 YYNGEE. J gave up 2 bases and V 0 bases, and 9 bases lay outside the gene matches. CDR3 residues: CASSVATRGGTQETQYF. The CDR3, as DNA: TGTGCCAGCAGCGTAGCTACTCGGGGGGGCACACAAGAGACCCAGTACTTC. Full variable domain (rest looked up from reference TRBV9 and TRBJ2-5): DSGVTQTPKHLITATGQRVTLRCSPRSGDLSVYWYQQSLDQGLQFLIQYYNGEERAKGNILERFSAQQFPDLHSELNLSSLELGDSALYFCASSVATRGGTQETQYFGPGTRLLVL.

Here the CDR3 reads CASSYAGGLTDTQYF. DNA for the CDR3: TGTGCCAGCAGTTACGCAGGGGGCCTCACAGATACGCAGTATTTT. The genes are TRBV7-3 and TRBJ2-3; 8 bases are a match to TRBD1. The CDR3 contains 15 residues. J lost 2 bases, V lost 6 bases, and 7 bases had no gene match. Germline-derived CDR1 and CDR2 are SGHTA and FQGTGA.

The chain joins TRBV9 to TRBJ2-5; D may be TRBD2 (6 bases). V was cut by 3 bases and J by 5 bases, with 17 bases left in between. Germline V lookup: CDR1 SGDLS, CDR2 YYNGEE. This CDR3 has 15 amino acids. The CDR3 DNA is TGTGCCAGCAGCGCCCGACCGGGGGTCCGGGAGACCCAGTACTTC. Amino acid sequence: CASSARPGVRETQYF.

Details on this clonotype: One end of the junction varies from germline; a read error may be responsible. This chain links TRBV6-1 with TRBJ1-4, with 9 bases identical to TRBD1. Germline V lookup: CDR1 MNHNS, CDR2 SASEGT. The length of the CDR3 is 15 residues. The CDR3 sequence: CAGRELQGAQEKLFF. CDR3 sequence (DNA): TGTGCCGGCAGGGAGCTACAGGGGGCGCAGGAAAAACTGTTTTTT.

This rearrangement joins TRBV20-1 to TRBJ1-2; the D is unclear. The CDR3 loop spans 14 amino acids. V lost 0 bases, J lost 8 bases, and 16 bases lay in between. Germline CDR1 and CDR2: DFQATT and SNEGSKA (reference sequence). CDR3 protein: CSAREFPAPEGYTF. In DNA form, the CDR3 reads TGCAGTGCTAGAGAATTTCCGGCCCCAGAAGGCTACACCTTC.

The V gene is TRBV20-1, the J gene TRBJ2-3; TRBD2 aligns across 7 bases. Trimming cost V 0 bases and J 11 bases; bases outside gene matches: 17. CDR1 is DFQATT and CDR2 is SNEGSKA in the germline V gene (reference sequence). The CDR3 covers 16 residues. The CDR3 loop reads CSARDPALGGQRGQYF. CDR3 sequence (DNA): TGCAGTGCTAGAGATCCAGCGCTCGGAGGCCAGCGGGGGCAGTATTTT.

V gene TRBV6-2 or TRBV6-3 combines with J gene TRBJ2-3, with 11 bases matching TRBD2. The CDR3 contains 15 residues. From germline, CDR1 is MNHEY and CDR2 SVGEGT. Trimming removed 3 bases from V and 4 bases from J; junction bases left unmatched: 3. CDR3 nucleotides: TGTGCCAGCAGTTATTCACTAGCGGGAGCAGATACGCAGTATTTT. This gives the protein CASSYSLAGADTQYF.

This chain uses TRBV6-1 with TRBJ1-4; D perhaps matches TRBD1 (6 bases). Germline V CDR1 and CDR2: MNHNS, SASEGT. This CDR3 comprises 14 residues. V was pared by 6 bases and J by 7 bases, with 15 bases between. Here the CDR3 reads CASRRDTPSEKLFF. CDR3 DNA: TGTGCCAGCAGACGGGACACTCCATCTGAAAAACTGTTTTTT.

This clonotype was seen once. The genes are TRBV20-1 and TRBJ2-4; 9 bases match TRBD2. The CDR3 totals 14 residues. The germline V gene has CDR1 DFQATT and CDR2 SNEGSKA (reference sequence). The junction had 13 bases not matched to a gene; V was cut back by 3 bases and J by 13 bases. The CDR3 region is CSASALAGCGEQYF. The CDR3 DNA follows: TGCAGTGCTAGTGCGCTAGCGGGATGTGGGGAGCAGTACTTC.

The chain carries TRBV5-6 and TRBJ2-7; 9 nucleotides match TRBD1. Germline assignment: CDR1 SGHDT and CDR2 YYEEEE. CDR3 length: 15 amino acids. V was pared by 4 bases and J by 5 bases, with 10 bases of the junction left unmatched. The CDR3 protein is CASSHGQGNVDEQYF. Here the CDR3 DNA reads TGTGCCAGCAGCCACGGACAGGGGAACGTCGACGAGCAGTACTTC. The variable domain in full, with the rest retrieved from reference TRBV5-6 and TRBJ2-7, is DAGVTQSPTHLIKTRGQQVTLRCSPKSGHDTVSWYQQALGQGPQFIFQYYEEEERQRGNFPDRFSGHQFPNYSSELNVNALLLGDSALYLCASSHGQGNVDEQYFGPGTRLTVT.

This clonotype appeared once. V usage is TRBV5-5 and J usage is TRBJ2-5; no clear D gene. CDR3 size: 14 residues. CDR1 SGHKS and CDR2 YYEKEE come from the germline V gene (reference sequence). The V end lost 3 bases, the J end lost 1 base, and 10 bases lay between the germline ends. CDR3 sequence reads: CASSWAPGQETQYF. The CDR3 DNA sequence: TGTGCCAGCAGCTGGGCGCCCGGCCAAGAGACCCAGTACTTC.